A single sample gave rise to the 32 T cell receptor beta chains below, sequenced in a study of cytomegalovirus exposure and HLA in healthy donors. It was with 60 Vbeta and 13 Jbeta primers that the PCR ran. Data came from immunoSEQ multiplex PCR; TCRdb stores just in-frame clones and leaves some out. The sample lists 100,000 to 150,000 clones, around 74% occurring once. What was sequenced was PBMCs. The source is a woman in her 50s in good health and CMV-seropositive.

The rearrangement uses TRBV19 and TRBJ2-1; TRBD2 agrees at 7 bases. From germline, CDR1 is LNHDA and CDR2 SQIVND (reference sequence). The V gene end was trimmed by 4 bases and the J gene end by 8 bases; junction bases not matched to a gene: 5. CDR3 size: 13 residues. CDR3: CASSRTSVYEQFF. The CDR3 region has the DNA TGTGCCAGTAGTAGGACTAGTGTCTATGAGCAGTTCTTC.

CDR3: CASTHRLAGADTQYF. CDR3 sequence (DNA): TGTGCCAGCACCCATCGACTAGCGGGGGCAGATACGCAGTATTTT. The chain has TRBV7-2 and TRBJ2-3, with 12 nucleotides matching TRBD2. From germline, CDR1 is SGHTA and CDR2 FQGNSA. Trimming removed 7 bases from V and 4 bases from J; junction bases left unmatched: 6. The CDR3 consists of 15 residues.

The rearrangement uses TRBV28 and TRBJ2-7, with 9 positions matching TRBD2. The junction had 5 bases not matched to a gene; V was cut back by 7 bases and J by 4 bases. CDR3 length equals 13 residues. Germline CDR1 and CDR2: MDHEN and SYDVKM. The CDR3 DNA reads TGTGCCAGCAAAGGCGGGGGGGATTACGAGCAGTACTTC. Translated, it gives CASKGGGDYEQYF. Full variable domain (missing parts from reference TRBV28 and TRBJ2-7): DVKVTQSSRYLVKRTGEKVFLECVQDMDHENMFWYRQDPGLGLRLIYFSYDVKMKEKGDIPEGYSVSREKKERFSLILESASTNQTSMYLCASKGGGDYEQYFGPGTRLTVT.

This chain links TRBV5-1 with TRBJ1-2; TRBD1 aligns across 7 bases. This CDR3 comprises 13 residues. With 3 bases clipped from V and 6 bases from J, the junction kept 5 bases outside the gene matches. Germline values: CDR1 SGHRS, CDR2 YFSETQ. CDR3 residues: CASSYSDRDGYTF. CDR3 nucleotide sequence: TGCGCCAGCAGCTATAGCGACAGGGATGGCTACACCTTC.

The rearrangement links TRBV7-9 to TRBJ2-5, with TRBD1 matching 7 bases. Germline loops: CDR1 SEHNR, CDR2 FQNEAQ (reference sequence). V gave up 5 bases and J gave up 2 bases; unmatched junction bases: 8. The CDR3 contains 15 residues. The CDR3 region has the DNA TGTGCCAGCAGCCTCCGGACAGGCCGACAAGAGACCCAGTACTTC. Translation gives CASSLRTGRQETQYF.

This clone ranks as medium-sized (0.01 to 0.1%). Other DNA sequences from this sample encode an identical CDR3 as well. The chain links TRBV7-9 to TRBJ1-3; 8 bases map to TRBD1. V gave up 2 bases and J gave up 2 bases; unmatched junction bases: 2. Germline V CDR1 and CDR2: SEHNR, FQNEAQ (reference sequence). This CDR3 region has 15 residues. CDR3 residues: CASSLQQGAGNTIYF. CDR3 nucleotides: TGTGCCAGCAGCTTACAACAGGGGGCTGGAAACACCATATATTTT.

This chain links TRBV19 with TRBJ1-2; D possibly corresponds to TRBD1 (6 bases). V shed 6 bases and J shed 4 bases, with 12 bases lying between them. Germline CDR1 LNHDA, CDR2 SQIVND (reference sequence). This CDR3 contains 13 residues. The CDR3 is CASSPWTVYGYTF. CDR3 DNA sequence: TGTGCCAGTAGCCCGTGGACAGTCTATGGCTACACCTTC.

The V call is TRBV4-2, the J call TRBJ1-6; 7 nucleotides match TRBD1. The length of the CDR3 is 16 residues. The V gene end was trimmed by 1 base and the J gene end by 8 bases; junction bases not matched to a gene: 8. Germline V gene sequence: CDR1 LGHNA, CDR2 YNFKEQ. CDR3 in DNA: TGTGCCAGCAGCCAAGCCGAAGGACAGGCTTATTCACCCCTCCACTTT. Translated: CASSQAEGQAYSPLHF.

V and J are TRBV7-9 and TRBJ2-3; D is uncertain. Germline V lookup: CDR1 SEHNR, CDR2 FQNEAQ (reference sequence). Trimming pared 2 bases from V and 3 bases from J, leaving 9 bases between. The CDR3 consists of 14 residues. The CDR3 DNA reads as TGTGCCAGCAGCTTAATTCCCGGGACAGATACGCAGTATTTT. It yields the protein CASSLIPGTDTQYF. Supplemented by reference TRBV7-9 and TRBJ2-3, the full variable domain reads DTGVSQNPRHKITKRGQNVTFRCDPISEHNRLYWYRQTLGQGPEFLTYFQNEAQLEKSRLLSDRFSAERPKGSFSTLEIQRTEQGDSAMYLCASSLIPGTDTQYFGPGTRLTVL.

The V and J genes are TRBV4-1 and TRBJ2-4; D unclear. V was trimmed by 1 base and J by 0 bases, leaving 10 bases between them. Germline assignment: CDR1 MGHRA and CDR2 YSYEKL. The CDR3 spans 16 residues. The CDR3 nucleotides read TGCGCCAGCAGCCAAGTTCTCAGTCTAGCCAAAAACATTCAGTACTTC. It encodes CASSQVLSLAKNIQYF.

This clone has more than one count but fewer than ten. The V and J genes are TRBV14 and TRBJ1-6; D gene ambiguous. The germline V gene has CDR1 SGHDN and CDR2 FVKESK. This CDR3 has 13 amino acids. V was cut by 0 bases and J by 8 bases, with 5 bases left in between. This CDR3 reads CASSQDRYSPLHF. The DNA for the CDR3 is TGTGCCAGCAGCCAAGACAGGTATTCACCCCTCCACTTT.

This clone was found once. This chain connects TRBV9 to TRBJ1-4; D is unresolved. There are 13 residues in the CDR3. V gave up 7 bases and J gave up 6 bases, with 13 bases separating them. The germline CDR1 and CDR2 sequences are SGDLS and YYNGEE. The DNA of the CDR3 is TGTGCCAGCGGCTTCAGAGGCCATGAAAAACTGTTTTTT. It translates to CASGFRGHEKLFF.

The rearrangement links TRBV6-1 to TRBJ1-2, with D tentatively TRBD1 (5 bases). The germline V and J ends were trimmed by 0 bases and 5 bases, with 16 bases remaining between them. Germline V gives CDR1 MNHNS, CDR2 SASEGT. The CDR3 is made up of 16 amino acids. The CDR3 loop is CASSEAPGASKYGYTF. The CDR3 DNA sequence: TGTGCCAGCAGTGAAGCCCCTGGGGCAAGCAAGTATGGCTACACCTTC.

V usage is TRBV5-1 and J usage is TRBJ2-1; 10 nucleotides match TRBD1. The germline gives CDR1 SGHRS, CDR2 YFSETQ. This CDR3 is 16 amino acids long. V shed 5 bases and J 8 bases; nucleotides not matched to a gene: 13. As DNA, the CDR3 is TGCGCCAGCAGTTTAACCACCGGGACAGGGGTCCATGAGCAGTTCTTC. It codes for CASSLTTGTGVHEQFF.

The chain joins TRBV5-1 to TRBJ1-5; 8 bases agree with TRBD1. CDR1 and CDR2 (germline): SGHRS, YFSETQ. The CDR3 loop spans 17 amino acids. With V trimmed by 0 bases and J by 6 bases, 11 bases remained unmatched. CDR3 sequence reads: CASSLGSVSGGGQPQHF. Written as DNA, the CDR3 is TGCGCCAGCAGCTTGGGATCCGTCTCAGGGGGCGGTCAGCCCCAGCATTTT.

This clone was recorded a few times. V is TRBV18 and J is TRBJ1-5, with TRBD1 matching over 8 bases. CDR3 length: 18 amino acids. Germline CDR1 and CDR2: KGHSH and LQKENI. J was trimmed by 4 bases and V by 0 bases; bases with no gene match: 11. In DNA, the CDR3 is TGTGCCAGCTCACCACCGGCGCCAGGGGGCATTGGGAATCAGCCCCAGCATTTT. Protein product: CASSPPAPGGIGNQPQHF. Full variable domain (rest looked up from reference TRBV18 and TRBJ1-5): NAGVMQNPRHLVRRRGQEARLRCSPMKGHSHVYWYRQLPEEGLKFMVYLQKENIIDESGMPKERFSAEFPKEGPSILRIQQVVRGDSAAYFCASSPPAPGGIGNQPQHFGDGTRLSIL.

The J gene is TRBJ2-2, the V gene TRBV25-1; D might be TRBD1 (5 bases). The V gene's germline CDR1 is MGHDK and CDR2 SYGVNS. The V and J ends lost 0 bases and 5 bases respectively, with 7 bases between them. CDR3 length equals 14 residues. CDR3 sequence: CASSEYRTTGELFF. In DNA, the CDR3 is TGTGCCAGCAGTGAATATAGGACAACCGGGGAGCTGTTTTTT.

The V call is TRBV19, the J call TRBJ1-6; weak D call: TRBD1 (5 bases). Germline CDR1 and CDR2: LNHDA and SQIVND (reference sequence). The CDR3 has 14 residues. Trimming removed 5 bases from V and 5 bases from J, with 10 bases in between. CDR3 residues: CASSPAGDNSPLHF. The DNA of the CDR3 is TGTGCCAGTAGTCCAGCGGGGGATAATTCACCCCTCCACTTT.

The V gene is TRBV5-8, the J gene TRBJ1-5, with D possibly matching TRBD1 (6 bases). The CDR3 covers 15 residues. V was pared by 4 bases and J by 5 bases, with 16 bases between. Germline values: CDR1 SGHTS, CDR2 YDEGEE. CDR3 region: CASSVPGEGHQPQHF. Here the CDR3 DNA reads TGTGCCAGCAGCGTGCCAGGGGAAGGGCATCAGCCCCAGCATTTT.

The V call is TRBV13, the J call TRBJ2-7; 8 nucleotides match TRBD1. V dropped 2 bases and J dropped 9; count of bases not matched to a gene: 9. The CDR3 contains 14 residues. The germline V gene encodes CDR1 PRHDT and CDR2 FYEKMQ (reference sequence). The CDR3 DNA is TGTGCCAGCAGCTTACGTTCAGGGGGCACCGGGCAGTACTTC. Encoded protein: CASSLRSGGTGQYF.

The chain combines TRBV20-1 with TRBJ2-1; D is undetermined. The CDR3 loop spans 11 amino acids. Between the trimmed V and J ends, which lost 3 bases and 7 bases, there was a span of 7 bases. The V gene's germline CDR1 is DFQATT and CDR2 SNEGSKA (reference sequence). The CDR3 DNA follows: TGCAGTGCTAGTCTTGAGAATGAGCAGTTCTTC. Amino acids: CSASLENEQFF.

CDR3 loop: CASSVGQGAEQFF. DNA of the CDR3: TGTGCCAGCAGCGTAGGACAGGGGGCTGAGCAGTTCTTC. The chain couples TRBV9 to TRBJ2-1; TRBD1 matches 10 bases. V gave up 0 bases and J gave up 9 bases; unmatched junction bases: 0. CDR1 is SGDLS, CDR2 YYNGEE, per germline. This CDR3 spans 13 amino acids.

The V call is TRBV5-4, the J call TRBJ2-1, with 9 bases aligning to TRBD2. V lost 3 bases and J lost 1; bases outside the gene matches: 8. The CDR3 is made up of 17 amino acids. The germline gives CDR1 SGHNT, CDR2 YYREEE (reference sequence). CDR3 residues: CASSSLLTSGSYNEQFF. The CDR3 DNA reads as TGTGCCAGCAGCTCCCTACTGACTAGCGGTTCCTACAATGAGCAGTTCTTC.

This chain joins TRBV4-3 and TRBJ1-6, with 9 bases matching TRBD1. The CDR3 spans 15 residues. The germline V gene encodes CDR1 LGHNA and CDR2 YSLEER. Trimming cost V 4 bases and J 8 bases; bases outside gene matches: 6. The CDR3 is CASSLGTGSDSPLHF. CDR3 sequence (DNA): TGCGCCAGCAGCCTAGGGACAGGGAGTGATTCACCCCTCCACTTT.

The rearrangement links TRBV5-5 to TRBJ1-3; D is possibly TRBD1 (5 bases). Germline assignment: CDR1 SGHKS and CDR2 YYEKEE (reference sequence). The CDR3 runs 15 residues. Trimming pared 2 bases from V and 1 base from J, leaving 10 bases between. DNA for the CDR3: TGTGCCAGCAGCTTCAGGGTACGATCTGGAAACACCATATATTTT. It yields the protein CASSFRVRSGNTIYF.

The rearrangement joins TRBV2 to TRBJ1-6; 7 bases align to TRBD1. V shed 5 bases and J 9 bases; nucleotides not matched to a gene: 10. CDR1 and CDR2 from the germline V gene are SNHLY and FYNNEI. The CDR3 length is 15 residues. CDR3 sequence (DNA): TGTGCCAGCAGTCAATATCCGACAGGGAGTTCACCCCTCCACTTT. Residues: CASSQYPTGSSPLHF.

This clone was seen a few times. As DNA, the CDR3 is TGTGCCAGCAGCTTAACAACAGGGTTCTATGGCTACACCTTC. This sequence encodes CASSLTTGFYGYTF. The V call is TRBV11-2, the J call TRBJ1-2; TRBD1 is a possible D gene (6 bases). Germline V gives CDR1 SGHAT, CDR2 FQNNGV. Deletions cut 2 bases from V and 4 bases from J, with 11 bases between. This CDR3 spans 14 amino acids.

The chain uses TRBV11-3 and TRBJ2-4; D unclear. The germline V and J ends were trimmed by 4 bases and 7 bases, with 5 bases remaining between them. The CDR3 totals 11 residues. The germline CDR1 and CDR2 sequences are SGHNT and YENEEA. The DNA for the CDR3 is TGTGCCAGCAGCTCCGGGAACATTCAGTACTTC. Translation: CASSSGNIQYF.

The chain recombines TRBV2 with TRBJ2-5; no firm D call. With 4 bases removed from V and 5 bases from J, the gap between germline ends came to 5 bases. Germline assignment: CDR1 SNHLY and CDR2 FYNNEI. The CDR3 has 11 amino acids. The CDR3 protein is CASSVYETQYF. CDR3 nucleotides: TGTGCCAGCAGTGTCTACGAGACCCAGTACTTC.

This chain uses TRBV7-8 with TRBJ2-7; no definite D call. V was pared by 6 bases and J by 0 bases, with 18 bases between. The CDR3 covers 16 residues. Germline loops: CDR1 SGHVS, CDR2 FQNEAQ. Here the CDR3 DNA reads TGTGCCAGCAGATCTACAGCTACCTTAAGCTCCTACGAGCAGTACTTC. The encoded protein is CASRSTATLSSYEQYF.

The rearrangement uses TRBV5-4 and TRBJ2-5; 7 bases line up with TRBD1. This CDR3 region has 14 residues. In germline, CDR1 is SGHNT, CDR2 YYREEE (reference sequence). J was trimmed by 5 bases and V by 4 bases; bases with no gene match: 8. The CDR3 DNA sequence: TGTGCCAGCAGCCGACAGGGTAGGGATGAGACCCAGTACTTC. It codes for CASSRQGRDETQYF.

This chain connects TRBV30 to TRBJ1-4, with a tentative D call TRBD1 (5 bases). Germline-derived CDR1 and CDR2 are GTSNPN and SVGIG (reference sequence). The V gene lost 5 bases and the J gene lost 5 bases, with 15 bases spanning the gap. CDR3 length: 14 amino acids. This chain's CDR3 is CAWRHRGGNEKLFF. The CDR3 coding sequence is TGTGCCTGGCGCCACCGGGGGGGGAATGAAAAACTGTTTTTT. The whole variable domain, filled in from reference TRBV30 and TRBJ1-4, reads SQTIHQWPATLVQPVGSPLSLECTVEGTSNPNLYWYRQAAGRGLQLLFYSVGIGQISSEVPQNLSASRPQDRQFILSSKKLLLSDSGFYLCAWRHRGGNEKLFFGSGTQLSVL.